This T cell receptor beta chain is from a study of human T cells and chemical hapten exposure. Study overall: A mostly female patient group had alopecia areata, totalis or universalis.

At least ten counts were recorded for this clonotype. Germline V gene lookup returns CDR1 LGHDT and CDR2 YNNKEL (reference sequence). V gave up 4 bases and J gave up 4 bases, with 13 bases separating them. The CDR3 is 14 amino acids. In the authors' methods: Sample TCR counts, which ranged from roughly 20,000 to 750,000, had a median of approximately 94,000. TCRdb analysed the RACE reads with MiXCR anew, one entry per CDR3 protein. V and J calls and clone size were set by TCRdb, not the authors. Of around 82,000 distinct CDR3 sequences listed, 6.5% to 8.5% are singletons. As for time point: patch test 2, 6 weeks after DPC sensitization. This sample's treatment: therapeutic diphenylcyclopropenone sensitization with weekly scalp DPC. The total RNA was obtained from whole blood that was not fractionated.

Sequenced material: whole blood, taken in connection with sensitization to the hapten diphenylcyclopropenone (DPC). The TCR sequence derives from a woman in her 30s with alopecia areata. Some clones in this sample may be carry-over from other donors' samples. The rearrangement links TRBV3-1 to TRBJ1-2, with D possibly matching TRBD1 (6 bases). The CDR3 sequence: CASSPRGGGYGYTF. CDR3 in DNA: TGTGCCAGCAGCCCAAGGGGGGGAGGCTATGGCTACACCTTC. Full variable domain (remainder filled in from reference TRBV3-1 and TRBJ1-2): DTAVSQTPKYLVTQMGNDKSIKCEQNLGHDTMYWYKQDSKKFLKIMFSYNNKELIINETVPNRFSPKSPDKAHLNLHINSLELGDSAVYFCASSPRGGGYGYTFGSGTRLTVV.